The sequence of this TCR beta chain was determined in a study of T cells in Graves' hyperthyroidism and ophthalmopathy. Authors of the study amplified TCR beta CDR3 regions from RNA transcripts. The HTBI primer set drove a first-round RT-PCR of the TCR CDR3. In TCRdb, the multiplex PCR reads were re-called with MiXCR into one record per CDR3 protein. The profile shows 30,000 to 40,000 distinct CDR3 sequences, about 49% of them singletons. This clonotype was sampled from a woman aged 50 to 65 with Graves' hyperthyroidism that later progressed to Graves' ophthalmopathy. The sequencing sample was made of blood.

The CDR3 reads CASSEARGQGYTF. CDR3 in DNA: TGTGCCAGCAGTGAAGCGAGGGGGCAAGGCTACACCTTC. The chain employs TRBV2 and TRBJ1-2; 7 bases line up with TRBD1. The germline V gene encodes CDR1 SNHLY and CDR2 FYNNEI. V gave up 0 bases and J gave up 8 bases; unmatched junction bases: 3. The CDR3 covers 13 residues.